Listed here are 20 T cell receptor beta chains from one sample, sequenced in a study of shared clonotypes between healthy human individuals (TCRdb year 2020). Library method: the immunoSEQ multiplex PCR assay. The clones in this table, taken by TCRdb from immuneACCESS, are in-frame only. Not every clone is retained; where verified, under half of the shortfall comes from an unresolved V gene, and the cause of the rest is unknown. This sample gives 950,000 to 1,100,000 clones in total; under 80% of them show up just once. The leading ten clones occupy approximately 1.5% of the sample. Input material: memory CD4+ T cells sorted from blood. The cell subset or site label for this specimen denotes: CD45RA-negative fraction. All receptors come from a man aged 18 to 30 in good health.

The gene calls are TRBV27 and TRBJ1-2, with no clear D. Trimming took 9 bases from V and 2 from J, leaving 10 bases between them. The CDR3 totals 12 residues. Per the germline V gene, CDR1 is MNHEY and CDR2 is SMNVEV (reference sequence). For the CDR3, the DNA is TGTGCCAGTGCCCCGGGGAACTATGGCTACACCTTC. Its protein is CASAPGNYGYTF.

The rearrangement links TRBV18 to TRBJ2-3, with D uncertain. The V end was cut by 4 bases, the J end by 0 bases, with 8 bases between. The CDR3 loop spans 14 amino acids. Germline V lookup: CDR1 KGHSH, CDR2 LQKENI. This CDR3 is CASSLGPSTDTQYF. The DNA of the CDR3 is TGTGCCAGCTCACTAGGACCTAGCACAGATACGCAGTATTTT.

As DNA, the CDR3 is TGTGCCAGTAAGGGTCGTGGGTATGAAAAACTGTTTTTT. Its protein is CASKGRGYEKLFF. The chain combines TRBV19 with TRBJ1-4, with unresolved D. CDR1 and CDR2 from the germline V gene are LNHDA and SQIVND (reference sequence). The CDR3 covers 13 residues. Trimming stripped 7 bases from V and 6 bases from J, with 12 bases between.

V gene TRBV7-2 combines with J gene TRBJ2-7; 10 nucleotides agree with TRBD2. The CDR3 loop spans 18 amino acids. After removal of 5 bases from V and 1 base from J, the junction contained 14 bases not matched to a gene. CDR1 and CDR2 from the germline V gene are SGHTA and FQGNSA. The CDR3 spells CASSLSRPGLARSYEQYF. As DNA, the CDR3 is TGTGCCAGCAGCCTCTCTAGGCCGGGACTAGCGAGGTCCTACGAGCAGTACTTC.

This chain connects TRBV5-6 to TRBJ2-2; no clear D. V lost 4 bases and J lost 5, with 18 bases in between. Per germline, CDR1 SGHDT and CDR2 YYEEEE. This CDR3 contains 16 residues. The CDR3 sequence is CASSPWGSSITGELFF. The DNA for the CDR3 is TGTGCCAGCAGCCCCTGGGGTAGCTCTATTACCGGGGAGCTGTTTTTT.

The chain employs TRBV28 and TRBJ2-5, with D perhaps matching TRBD1 (5 bases). The tail of the sequence fits TRBJ2-7 better, so the J call may be wrong. CDR3 length: 16 residues. The germline CDR1 and CDR2 sequences are MDHEN and SYDVKM. CDR3: CASSLESRWGGYEQYF. As DNA, the CDR3 is TGTGCCAGCAGCCTGGAAAGCCGATGGGGCGGCTACGAGCAGTACTTC.

This chain links TRBV7-2 with TRBJ2-5; the D is unclear. Trimming took off 1 base at V and 3 bases at J, with 18 bases between the two ends. The CDR3 extends over 17 amino acids. CDR1 and CDR2 from the germline V gene are SGHTA and FQGNSA. CDR3 region: CASSLDGSHRIEETQYF. The CDR3 DNA sequence: TGTGCCAGCAGCTTAGATGGTAGTCATCGGATAGAAGAGACCCAGTACTTC.

CDR3 DNA: TGTGCCAGTAGTATAGGGGCGCTTGAAGCTTTCTTT. Translation: CASSIGALEAFF. The chain has TRBV19 and TRBJ1-1, with D uncertain. This CDR3 region has 12 residues. Germline CDR1 LNHDA, CDR2 SQIVND (reference sequence). V lost 1 base, J lost 7 bases, and 7 bases lay in between.

This chain uses TRBV2 with TRBJ2-5; no clear D gene. V was clipped by 4 bases and J by 6 bases, with 12 bases between them. In germline, CDR1 is SNHLY, CDR2 FYNNEI. The CDR3 is 13 residues long. CDR3 coding DNA: TGTGCCAGCAGTGGGCACGGTTTTAAGACCCAGTACTTC. Its translation: CASSGHGFKTQYF.

This chain joins TRBV10-3 and TRBJ1-3; D is undetermined. Looked up from germline, CDR1 is ENHRY and CDR2 is SYGVKD. Trimming left V 2 bases short and J 8 bases short, with 7 bases between. The CDR3 sequence is 12 residues long. The CDR3 here is CAISEPRDTIYF. The CDR3 DNA reads as TGTGCCATCAGTGAGCCGCGGGACACCATATATTTT.

J is TRBJ2-6 and V is TRBV27, with TRBD2 matching over 7 bases. From germline, CDR1 is MNHEY and CDR2 SMNVEV (reference sequence). Trimming cost V 3 bases and J 3 bases; bases outside gene matches: 5. The CDR3 is 16 residues long. The DNA of the CDR3 is TGTGCCAGCAGTTTTTTTGGGGGGGGTGGGGCCAACGTCCTGACTTTC. It codes for CASSFFGGGGANVLTF.

For this clone: Different DNA sequences within this sample yield the same CDR3. The chain recombines TRBV18 with TRBJ2-5; 7 bases are a match to TRBD1. Germline assignment: CDR1 KGHSH and CDR2 LQKENI. V was clipped by 4 bases and J by 5 bases; unmatched bases: 7. The length of the CDR3 is 14 residues. The CDR3 loop reads CASSRGTDRETQYF. The CDR3 DNA reads as TGTGCCAGCTCACGAGGGACAGATAGGGAGACCCAGTACTTC.

The J gene is TRBJ2-7, the V gene TRBV5-5; D gene uncertain. CDR3 length equals 14 residues. Germline assignment: CDR1 SGHKS and CDR2 YYEKEE (reference sequence). The V end was cut by 4 bases, the J end by 0 bases, with 11 bases between. This CDR3 is CASSNTAHSYEQYF. The CDR3 nucleotides read TGTGCCAGCAGCAACACAGCGCACTCCTACGAGCAGTACTTC.

The chain is built from TRBV21-1 and TRBJ1-4. TRBV21-1 is a known pseudogene. This CDR3 comprises 16 residues. The CDR3 spells CASSNEPETTNEKLFF. CDR3 sequence (DNA): TGTGCCAGCAGCAATGAACCGGAAACAACTAATGAAAAACTGTTTTTT.

With regard to this clone: Other DNA sequences in this specimen translate into the identical CDR3. The chain carries TRBV10-3 and TRBJ2-5; 8 nucleotides align to TRBD2. Germline V gene lookup returns CDR1 ENHRY and CDR2 SYGVKD. After removal of 0 bases from V and 4 bases from J, the junction contained 4 bases not matched to a gene. The CDR3 extends over 15 amino acids. Written as DNA, the CDR3 is TGTGCCATCAGTGAGTCGGGCGGGGGGTTAGAGACCCAGTACTTC. It yields the protein CAISESGGGLETQYF.

V is TRBV6-1 and J is TRBJ2-2; perhaps TRBD1 as D (6 bases). This CDR3 has 14 residues. Germline CDR1 MNHNS, CDR2 SASEGT. The V end was cut by 3 bases, the J end by 8 bases, with 13 bases between. Written as DNA, the CDR3 is TGTGCCAGCAGTGACCCAGGGGCCGGGGGGGAGCTGTTTTTT. It is translated as CASSDPGAGGELFF.

In regard to this clone: Different DNA sequences within this sample yield the same CDR3. This chain uses TRBV6-4 with TRBJ2-4, with 7 bases aligning to TRBD1. Germline V gene lookup returns CDR1 MRHNA and CDR2 SNTAGT. J lost 9 bases, V lost 4 bases, and 6 bases had no gene match. The CDR3 totals 13 residues. CDR3: CASSGQAGGIQYF. CDR3 coding DNA: TGTGCCAGCAGTGGACAAGCAGGGGGCATTCAGTACTTC.

The chain links TRBV6-1 to TRBJ1-6; D possibly corresponds to TRBD1 (6 bases). Germline CDR1 and CDR2: MNHNS and SASEGT. There are 15 residues in the CDR3. Trimming removed 3 bases at V and 2 bases at J, with 8 bases between. CDR3 coding DNA: TGTGCCAGCAGTGAGCGGGGGCCCTATAATTCACCCCTCCACTTT. Encoded protein: CASSERGPYNSPLHF.

As concerns this clone: This sample also contains other DNA sequences that code for the same CDR3. The V call is TRBV6-1, the J call TRBJ2-6; D remains unclear. Deletions cut 3 bases from V and 2 bases from J, with 2 bases between. Germline loops: CDR1 MNHNS, CDR2 SASEGT. This CDR3 has 13 residues. This CDR3 reads CASSETGANVLTF. The CDR3 region has the DNA TGTGCCAGCAGTGAGACTGGGGCCAACGTCCTGACTTTC.

The J gene is TRBJ1-6, the V gene TRBV19; D not certain. V shed 7 bases and J shed 5 bases, with 12 bases lying between them. The CDR3 extends over 14 amino acids. Germline CDR1 LNHDA, CDR2 SQIVND (reference sequence). The CDR3 sequence is CASTPGFHNSPLHF. As DNA, the CDR3 is TGTGCCAGTACCCCAGGCTTTCATAATTCACCCCTCCACTTT.